This TCR beta chain was profiled in a study of Ad26.COV2.S vaccination and SARS-CoV-2 variants. The V gene's germline CDR1 is SGDLS and CDR2 YYNGEE. The CDR3 is made up of 15 amino acids. V lost 0 bases and J 4 bases, leaving 13 bases between the germline ends. This clone is a singleton in its sample. Its antigen remains unknown. The study, taken as a whole, reports: The analyses of TCR breadth and depth may have understated the size of total T cell responses.

The data were produced by immunoSEQ multiplex PCR, yet TCRdb's version contains in-frame clones alone and is incomplete. The table shows about 350,000 clones, with roughly 94% occurring only once. The source is a human donor who had recovered from COVID-19. The sequences come from peripheral blood, collected after recovery from COVID-19. V usage is TRBV9 and J usage is TRBJ1-1; TRBD1 is a possible D gene (5 bases). Here the CDR3 DNA reads TGTGCCAGCAGCGTAGCCCCGGGGGAGGGCACTGAAGCTTTCTTT. Translation: CASSVAPGEGTEAFF.